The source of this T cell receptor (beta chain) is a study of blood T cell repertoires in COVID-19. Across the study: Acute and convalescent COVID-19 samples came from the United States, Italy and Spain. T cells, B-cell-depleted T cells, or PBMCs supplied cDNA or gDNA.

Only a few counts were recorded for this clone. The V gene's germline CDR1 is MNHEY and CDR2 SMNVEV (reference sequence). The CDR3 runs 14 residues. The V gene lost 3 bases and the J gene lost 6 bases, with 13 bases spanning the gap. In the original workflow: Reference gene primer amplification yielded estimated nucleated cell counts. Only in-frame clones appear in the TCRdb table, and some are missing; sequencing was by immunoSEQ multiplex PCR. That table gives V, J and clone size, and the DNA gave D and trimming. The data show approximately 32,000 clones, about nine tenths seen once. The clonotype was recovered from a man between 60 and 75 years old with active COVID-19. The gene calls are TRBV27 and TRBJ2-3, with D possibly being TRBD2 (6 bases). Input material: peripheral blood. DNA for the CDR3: TGTGCCAGCAGTTTCCGGGACTTTGGGGATACGCAGTATTTT. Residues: CASSFRDFGDTQYF.